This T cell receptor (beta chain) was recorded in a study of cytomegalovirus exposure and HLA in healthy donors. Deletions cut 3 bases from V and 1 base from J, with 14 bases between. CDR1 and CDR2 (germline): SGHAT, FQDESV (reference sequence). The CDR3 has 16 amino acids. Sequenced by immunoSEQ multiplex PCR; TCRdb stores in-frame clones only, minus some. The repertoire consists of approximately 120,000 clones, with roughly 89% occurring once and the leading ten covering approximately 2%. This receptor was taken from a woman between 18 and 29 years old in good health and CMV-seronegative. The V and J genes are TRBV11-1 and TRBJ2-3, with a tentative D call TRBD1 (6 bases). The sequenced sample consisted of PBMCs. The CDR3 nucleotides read TGTGCCAGCAGCTTGCAGACAGGCTGGGGCACAGATACGCAGTATTTT. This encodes CASSLQTGWGTDTQYF.